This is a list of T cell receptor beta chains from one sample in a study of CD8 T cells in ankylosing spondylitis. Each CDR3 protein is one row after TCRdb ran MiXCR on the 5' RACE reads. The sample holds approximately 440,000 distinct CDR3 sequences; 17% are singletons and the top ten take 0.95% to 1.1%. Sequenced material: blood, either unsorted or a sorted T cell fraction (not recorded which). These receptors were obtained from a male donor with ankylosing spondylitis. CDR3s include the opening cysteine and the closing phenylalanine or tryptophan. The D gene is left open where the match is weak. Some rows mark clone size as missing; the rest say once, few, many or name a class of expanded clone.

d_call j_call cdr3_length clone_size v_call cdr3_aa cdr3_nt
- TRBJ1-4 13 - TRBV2 CASNPKAGEKLFF TGTGCCAGCAACCCCAAGGCTGGGGAAAAACTGTTTTTT
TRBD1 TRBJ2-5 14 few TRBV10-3 CAIGGDRGQETQYF TGTGCCATCGGCGGTGACAGGGGGCAAGAGACCCAGTACTTC
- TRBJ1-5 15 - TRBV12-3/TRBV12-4 CASSLTSSGNQPQHF TGTGCCAGCAGTTTAACCTCGTCGGGCAATCAGCCCCAGCATTTT
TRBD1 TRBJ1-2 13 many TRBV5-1 CASSDPGGSGYTF TGCGCCAGCAGCGACCCAGGGGGAAGTGGCTACACCTTC
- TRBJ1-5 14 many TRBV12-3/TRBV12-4 CASQQGGGNQPQHF TGTGCCAGTCAACAGGGTGGCGGCAATCAGCCCCAGCATTTT
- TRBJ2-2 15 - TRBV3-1 CASSQAGLDTGELFF TGTGCCAGCAGCCAAGCCGGGTTAGACACCGGGGAGCTGTTTTTT
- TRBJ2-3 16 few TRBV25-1 CASSEGGGGRTDTQYF TGTGCCAGCAGTGAAGGGGGCGGGGGACGCACAGATACGCAGTATTTT
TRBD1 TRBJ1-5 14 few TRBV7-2 CASSSRQGVQPQHF TGTGCCAGCAGCTCCCGACAGGGGGTTCAGCCCCAGCATTTT
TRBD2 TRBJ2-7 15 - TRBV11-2 CASSSPLAGGYEQYF TGTGCCAGCAGCTCCCCTCTAGCGGGGGGCTACGAGCAGTACTTC
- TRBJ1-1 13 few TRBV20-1 CSASRGRVAEAFF TGCAGTGCTAGTAGGGGAAGGGTGGCTGAAGCTTTCTTT
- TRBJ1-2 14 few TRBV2 CASSPQGLQLGYTF TGTGCCAGCAGTCCACAGGGCCTCCAGTTGGGCTACACCTTC
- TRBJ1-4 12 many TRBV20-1 CSALPTDGKLFF TGCAGTGCCCTTCCGACAGACGGTAAACTGTTTTTT
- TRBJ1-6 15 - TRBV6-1 CASSEVPGQGSPLHF TGTGCCAGCAGTGAAGTCCCAGGGCAAGGTTCACCCCTCCACTTT
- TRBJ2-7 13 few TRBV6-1 CASSPRVTNEQYF TGTGCCAGCAGTCCCCGGGTTACTAACGAGCAGTACTTC
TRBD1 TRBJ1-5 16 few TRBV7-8 CASSEGQGAGNQPQHF TGTGCCAGCAGCGAGGGACAGGGGGCGGGCAATCAGCCCCAGCATTTT
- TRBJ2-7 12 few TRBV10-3 CAIGAGSYEQYF TGTGCCATCGGGGCGGGGTCCTACGAGCAGTACTTC
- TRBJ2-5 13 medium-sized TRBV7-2 CASSLSLGETQYF TGTGCCAGCAGCTTAAGCCTGGGGGAGACCCAGTACTTC
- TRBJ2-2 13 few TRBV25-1 CASSEWANGELFF TGTGCCAGCAGTGAATGGGCAAACGGGGAGCTGTTTTTT
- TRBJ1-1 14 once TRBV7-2 CASSTAGLNTEAFF TGTGCCAGCAGCACAGCGGGCCTTAACACTGAAGCTTTCTTT
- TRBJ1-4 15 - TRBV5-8 CASSLVGAGYEKLFF TGTGCCAGCAGCTTGGTCGGGGCAGGGTATGAAAAACTGTTTTTT
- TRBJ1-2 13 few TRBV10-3 CAISGVGNYGYTF TGTGCCATCAGTGGTGTCGGAAACTATGGCTACACCTTC
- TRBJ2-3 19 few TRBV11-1 CASSSRLGGLTHAPDTQYF TGTGCCAGCAGCTCGCGCCTTGGAGGCCTTACCCACGCACCAGATACGCAGTATTTT
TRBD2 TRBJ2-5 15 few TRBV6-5 CASSYGLAGVETQYF TGTGCCAGCAGTTACGGCCTAGCGGGAGTGGAGACCCAGTACTTC
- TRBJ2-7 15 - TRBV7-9 CASSFWTPSPYEQYF TGTGCCAGCAGCTTTTGGACACCATCCCCCTACGAGCAGTACTTC
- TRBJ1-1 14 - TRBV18 CASSPLGQNTEAFF TGTGCCAGCTCACCACTGGGACAGAACACTGAAGCTTTCTTT
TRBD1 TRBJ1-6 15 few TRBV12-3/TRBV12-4 CASRPGTGGWSPLHF TGTGCCAGCAGGCCCGGGACAGGGGGCTGGTCACCCCTCCACTTT
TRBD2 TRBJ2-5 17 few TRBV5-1 CASSFSKLAGVGETQYF TGCGCCAGCAGCTTTTCCAAACTAGCGGGAGTCGGAGAGACCCAGTACTTC
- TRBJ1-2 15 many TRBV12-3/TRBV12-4 CASKISTVTNYGYTF TGTGCCAGCAAGATATCGACAGTTACTAACTATGGCTACACCTTC
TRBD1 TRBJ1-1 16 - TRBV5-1 CASSQTGTGGLREAFF TGCGCCAGCAGCCAAACCGGGACAGGGGGCCTGAGGGAAGCTTTCTTT
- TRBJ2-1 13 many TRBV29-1 CSVVIYEGNEQFF TGCAGCGTTGTCATATATGAAGGGAATGAGCAGTTCTTC
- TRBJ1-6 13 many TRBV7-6 CASSLMRESPLHF TGTGCCAGCAGCCTAATGCGGGAATCACCCCTCCACTTT
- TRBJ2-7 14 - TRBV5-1 CASGSAQGSYEQYF TGCGCCAGCGGAAGCGCGCAGGGGTCCTACGAGCAGTACTTC
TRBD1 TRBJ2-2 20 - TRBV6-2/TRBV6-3 CASRSPDRGRGIGITGELFF TGTGCCAGCAGATCCCCGGACAGGGGGCGGGGAATAGGCATCACCGGGGAGCTGTTTTTT
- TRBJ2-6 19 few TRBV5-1 CASSLVQGTFSSGANVLTF TGCGCCAGCAGCTTGGTTCAGGGGACTTTCAGCTCTGGGGCCAACGTCCTGACTTTC
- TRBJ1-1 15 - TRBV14 CASSEGGSKGTEAFF TGTGCCAGCAGCGAAGGGGGGTCCAAAGGGACTGAAGCTTTCTTT
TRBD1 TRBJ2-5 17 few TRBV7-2 CASSLRTGTYEEETQYF TGTGCCAGCAGCTTACGGACAGGTACCTACGAAGAAGAGACCCAGTACTTC
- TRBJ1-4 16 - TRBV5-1 CASSLSPTGSGSKLFF TGCGCCAGCAGCTTGTCCCCTACAGGGTCTGGATCAAAACTGTTTTTT
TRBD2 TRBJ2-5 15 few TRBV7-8 CASSPPTSSKETQYF TGTGCCAGCAGCCCCCCGACTAGCTCCAAAGAGACCCAGTACTTC
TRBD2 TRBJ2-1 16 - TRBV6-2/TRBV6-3 CASRPTTSGRYNEQFF TGTGCCAGCAGACCAACGACTAGCGGGCGGTACAATGAGCAGTTCTTC
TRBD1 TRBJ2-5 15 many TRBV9 CASSVATGQGQTQYF TGTGCCAGCAGCGTAGCTACCGGACAGGGGCAGACCCAGTACTTC
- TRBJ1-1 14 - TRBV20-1 CSAREMSQDTEAFF TGCAGTGCTAGAGAAATGAGTCAGGACACTGAAGCTTTCTTT
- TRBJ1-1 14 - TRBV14 CASSQLGRGTEAFF TGTGCCAGCAGCCAGCTAGGGAGGGGCACTGAAGCTTTCTTT
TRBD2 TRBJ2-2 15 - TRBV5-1 CASSFTSGSSGELFF TGCGCCAGCAGCTTTACTAGCGGGAGCTCCGGGGAGCTGTTTTTT
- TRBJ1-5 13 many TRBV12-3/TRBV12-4 CASRQGSYQPQHF TGTGCCAGCAGGCAGGGGAGTTATCAGCCCCAGCATTTT
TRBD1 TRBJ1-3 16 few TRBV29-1 CSARIGGLSSGNTIYF TGCAGCGCCCGAATAGGGGGCTTGAGCTCTGGAAACACCATATATTTT
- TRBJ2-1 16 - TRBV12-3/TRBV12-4 CASRGDTIKLHTEQFF TGTGCCAGCAGAGGGGACACCATAAAACTCCATACTGAGCAGTTCTTC
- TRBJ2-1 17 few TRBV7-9 CASSLGGFASATDEQFF TGTGCCAGCAGCTTAGGGGGCTTCGCCTCGGCGACCGATGAGCAGTTCTTC
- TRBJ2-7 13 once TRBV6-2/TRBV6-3 CASSYPNSYEQYF TGTGCCAGCAGTTACCCGAACTCCTACGAGCAGTACTTC
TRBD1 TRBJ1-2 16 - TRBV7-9 CASTLGVQQGTYGYTF TGTGCCAGCACCTTAGGAGTCCAACAGGGGACCTATGGCTACACCTTC
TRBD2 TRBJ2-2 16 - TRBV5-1 CASSPLAGVKDGELFF TGCGCCAGCAGCCCTCTAGCGGGGGTAAAAGACGGGGAGCTGTTTTTT
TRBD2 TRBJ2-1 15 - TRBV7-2 CASSLVAGVGNEQFF TGTGCCAGCAGCTTAGTCGCGGGGGTAGGAAATGAGCAGTTCTTC
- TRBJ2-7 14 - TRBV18 CASSPPGDSYEQYF TGTGCCAGCTCACCACCCGGGGACTCCTACGAGCAGTACTTC
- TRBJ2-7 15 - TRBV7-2 CASSGKGSPSYEQYF TGTGCCAGCAGCGGAAAGGGGTCCCCATCCTACGAGCAGTACTTC
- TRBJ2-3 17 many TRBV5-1 CASSLGPRGRSTDTQYF TGCGCCAGCAGCTTGGGACCCCGGGGGAGGAGCACAGATACGCAGTATTTT
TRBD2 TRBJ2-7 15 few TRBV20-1 CSAGDSGGARNEQYF TGCAGTGCAGGAGATAGCGGGGGGGCGAGGAACGAGCAGTACTTC
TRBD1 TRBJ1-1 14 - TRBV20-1 CSADFSGGLTEAFF TGCAGTGCCGATTTTTCAGGGGGGCTCACTGAAGCTTTCTTT
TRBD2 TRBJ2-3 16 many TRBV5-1 CASSSGLAGAGDTQYF TGCGCCAGCAGCTCAGGACTAGCGGGGGCCGGGGATACGCAGTATTTT
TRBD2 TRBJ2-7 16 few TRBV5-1 CASSIITSGRVYEQYF TGCGCCAGCAGCATAATTACTAGCGGGAGGGTCTACGAGCAGTACTTC
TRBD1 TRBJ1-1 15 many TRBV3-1 CASSLFDRGDTEAFF TGTGCCAGCAGCCTCTTCGACAGGGGAGACACTGAAGCTTTCTTT